A selection of T cell receptor beta chains follows, all from one sample in a study of a mutant IDH1 vaccine in newly diagnosed glioma. Method: immunoSEQ multiplex PCR; TCRdb's copy keeps in-frame clones and lacks some. Here the sample spans 40,000 to 45,000 clones, 82% being singletons. These receptors are not linked to any known antigen. The sample here was PBMCs, taken from a glioma patient whose treatment included an IDH1 peptide vaccine. The receptors shown here come from a man in his late teens or twenties with glioma. Some clones in this sample may be carry-over from other donors' samples. The CDR3 runs from the conserved cysteine through the conserved F or W. The D gene is left open where the match is weak. Not every row has a clone size; where given, it reads once, few, many or a size class.

cdr3_aa cdr3_nt v_call clone_size cdr3_length d_call j_call
CASSWDESYEQYF TGCGCCAGCAGCTGGGACGAATCCTACGAGCAGTACTTC TRBV5-1 NA 13 NA TRBJ2-7
CASSNRDRDIEQYF TGTGCCAGCAGTAATAGGGACAGGGATATTGAGCAGTACTTC TRBV6-5 NA 14 TRBD1 TRBJ2-7
CASSYTGWRHEQYF TGTGCCAGCAGTTACACCGGATGGCGTCACGAGCAGTACTTC TRBV6-5 once 14 NA TRBJ2-7
CARSNCREQYF TGTGCCAGGAGCAATTGTCGGGAGCAGTACTTC TRBV9 NA 11 NA TRBJ2-7
CASSWDRNTEAFF TGTGCCAGCAGCTGGGACAGGAACACTGAAGCTTTCTTT TRBV9 NA 13 TRBD1 TRBJ1-1
CASSQQGPYGYTF TGTGCCAGCAGTCAACAGGGGCCGTATGGCTACACCTTC TRBV27 NA 13 TRBD1 TRBJ1-2
CASSLVGEYNEQFF TGTGCCAGCAGCTTAGTGGGGGAGTACAATGAGCAGTTCTTC TRBV7-8 once 14 NA TRBJ2-1
CASSLEGLYEQYF TGTGCCAGCAGCTTAGAGGGCCTCTACGAGCAGTACTTC TRBV7-2 NA 13 NA TRBJ2-7
CAISDRRGRTEAFF TGTGCCATCAGTGATCGGAGGGGGCGAACTGAAGCTTTCTTT TRBV10-3 NA 14 TRBD1 TRBJ1-1
CASSEYTAGPGGKLFF TGTGCCAGCAGTGAATATACGGCAGGGCCTGGAGGAAAACTGTTTTTT TRBV25-1 NA 16 NA TRBJ1-4
CASRGQGTTEAFF TGTGCCAGCCGGGGACAGGGGACGACTGAAGCTTTCTTT TRBV19 NA 13 TRBD1 TRBJ1-1
CASRPGGNTGELFF TGTGCCAGCAGACCCGGGGGTAACACCGGGGAGCTGTTTTTT TRBV27 NA 14 NA TRBJ2-2
CASRLGTGELFF TGTGCCAGTAGATTGGGCACCGGGGAGCTGTTTTTT TRBV19 NA 12 NA TRBJ2-2
CASRGWGQPQHF TGTGCCAGCAGAGGATGGGGCCAGCCCCAGCATTTT TRBV21-1 NA 12 NA TRBJ1-5
CASSQAVGIGLWNTGELFF TGTGCCAGCAGCCAAGCTGTAGGGATAGGGCTATGGAACACCGGGGAGCTGTTTTTT TRBV14 NA 19 NA TRBJ2-2
CSARDRNEQYF TGCAGTGCTAGAGATAGGAACGAGCAGTACTTC TRBV20-1 NA 11 NA TRBJ2-7
CASSQTGRSSEAFF TGTGCCAGCAGTCAGACAGGAAGGAGCTCTGAAGCTTTCTTT TRBV2 once 14 NA TRBJ1-1
CASSSGLGEAFF TGTGCCAGCAGTTCAGGATTAGGTGAAGCTTTCTTT TRBV5-8 NA 12 NA TRBJ1-1
CASSSGTGEVGEKLFF TGTGCCAGCAGCTCCGGGACAGGGGAAGTCGGTGAAAAACTGTTTTTT TRBV7-9 medium-sized 16 TRBD1 TRBJ1-4
CASRLLAGDRETQYF TGTGCCAGCAGATTACTAGCGGGGGACAGGGAGACCCAGTACTTC TRBV2 NA 15 TRBD2 TRBJ2-5
CASSSKSEQYF TGCGCCAGCAGCTCGAAAAGCGAGCAGTACTTC TRBV5-1 NA 11 NA TRBJ2-7
CASTVYRIPDTEAFF TGCGCCAGCACGGTGTATAGAATCCCGGACACTGAAGCTTTCTTT TRBV5-1 NA 15 NA TRBJ1-1
CASSQDPTSGGTDTQYF TGTGCCAGCAGCCAAGATCCGACTAGCGGGGGCACAGATACGCAGTATTTT TRBV4-2 NA 17 TRBD2 TRBJ2-3
CASSLKPDGHYGYTF TGTGCCAGCAGCTTAAAGCCCGACGGTCACTATGGCTACACCTTC TRBV7-2 NA 15 NA TRBJ1-2
CASSLIANRIYTF TGTGCCAGCAGTTTAATCGCCAACAGGATCTACACCTTC TRBV6-5 NA 13 NA TRBJ1-2
CASSYRGAGSRGTQYF TGTGCCAGCAGTTACCGCGGAGCGGGGTCCCGGGGGACCCAGTACTTC TRBV5-6 NA 16 TRBD2 TRBJ2-5
CASSYRSDSPNEKLFF TGCGCCAGCAGCTACCGGTCGGACAGCCCAAATGAAAAACTGTTTTTT TRBV5-1 NA 16 NA TRBJ1-4
CASSFAETREQYF TGTGCCAGCAGTTTCGCTGAGACCCGCGAGCAGTACTTC TRBV6-6 NA 13 NA TRBJ2-7
CASRATGGAAEAFF TGTGCCAGCAGGGCAACAGGGGGCGCGGCTGAAGCTTTCTTT TRBV6-1 NA 14 TRBD1 TRBJ1-1